This T cell receptor (beta chain) was recorded in a study of response to subunit inactivated influenza vaccine. This CDR3 contains 14 residues. Germline V CDR1 and CDR2: WNHNN, SYGVQD (reference sequence). Trimming took 5 bases from V and 8 from J; bases not matched to a gene: 9. TCRdb passed the RT-PCR reads through MiXCR, listing each CDR3 protein once. This table holds under 550,000 distinct CDR3 sequences, 6% to 9% found once. This clonotype was counted only a few times. This TCR derives from a man between 50 and 70 years old who received an inactivated influenza vaccine. Sequences were derived from PBMCs from blood, sampled around 25 months after vaccination. This chain uses TRBV10-1 with TRBJ1-2, with 9 bases lining up with TRBD1. CDR3 bases: TGCGCCAGCAGTCCGGGACAGGGAAGGGGCGGCTACACCTTC. Its translation is CASSPGQGRGGYTF.